This TCR beta chain was retrieved from a study of T cells in narcolepsy. Study information: Healthy controls were enrolled alongside patients with narcolepsy type 1 or type 2. Study findings and constraints: Some memory CD4+ repertoires had no autoreactive clone sequences.

Of note for this clone: Its antigen remains unidentified.

V shed 6 bases and J 11 bases; nucleotides not matched to a gene: 7. CDR3 length: 13 amino acids. Germline V gene lookup returns CDR1 MDHEN and CDR2 SYDVKM. TCRdb keeps only in-frame clones here, not all; method: immunoSEQ multiplex PCR. The table records some 20,000 clones, 83% of them present only once. The gene calls are TRBV28 and TRBJ1-1, with 12 bases lining up with TRBD1. This TCR derives from a human donor in good health. Sequenced material: memory (CD45RA-) CD4+ T cells from blood. The CDR3 sequence is CASRRDRGLEAFF. DNA for the CDR3: TGTGCCAGCAGACGGGACAGGGGGCTCGAGGCTTTCTTT.